The entry that follows covers one TCR beta chain sequence. This sample was taken from a study of blood T cell repertoires in COVID-19. Study as a whole: T cells, B-cell-depleted T cells, or PBMCs supplied cDNA or gDNA.

TCRdb's table, derived via immunoSEQ multiplex PCR, lists solely in-frame clones and lacks some. The data show about 67,000 clones, roughly nine tenths seen once. The CDR3 length is 18 residues. Trimming at V came to 3 bases and at J to 0 bases, leaving 4 bases not matched to a gene. Germline V gives CDR1 MGHRA, CDR2 YSYEKL. The TCR sequence derives from a man aged 45-65 years with active COVID-19. The sequenced sample consisted of peripheral blood. The chain combines TRBV4-1 with TRBJ2-1; 14 bases are a match to TRBD2. This CDR3 reads CASSHLTSGRDSYNEQFF. The CDR3 nucleotides read TGCGCCAGCAGCCACTTGACTAGCGGGAGGGACTCCTACAATGAGCAGTTCTTC.